This T cell receptor beta chain originates from a study of blood T cell repertoires in COVID-19. Individuals aged roughly 18 to 95 years were recruited from around 22 US areas. Donors were grouped by their self-reported clinical history. The study counted Cohort 3 donors as recovered given two negative PCRs, clearance, or symptom resolution. Germline assignment: CDR1 LNHDA and CDR2 SQIVND (reference sequence). This CDR3 is 16 amino acids long. Trimming took 3 bases from V and 7 from J, leaving 16 bases between them. Original processing notes: Reference gene primers were amplified, and this amplification served to estimate nucleated cell counts. Some clones are missing from TCRdb's copy, which holds only in-frame ones; the method was immunoSEQ multiplex PCR. That table gives V, J and clone size, and the DNA gave D and trimming. Found here are fewer than 450,000 clones, 90% of them singletons; the top ten hold 0.55% to 0.75%.

The TCR comes from a man aged 18 to 29 who had recovered from COVID-19. The V call is TRBV19, the J call TRBJ1-6; TRBD1 might be the D (6 bases). The sample was PBMCs or T cells enriched from blood (not recorded which). DNA for the CDR3: TGTGCCAGTAGTATGGCCGGCCACAGGGTGAATTCACCCCTCCACTTT. Translated: CASSMAGHRVNSPLHF.